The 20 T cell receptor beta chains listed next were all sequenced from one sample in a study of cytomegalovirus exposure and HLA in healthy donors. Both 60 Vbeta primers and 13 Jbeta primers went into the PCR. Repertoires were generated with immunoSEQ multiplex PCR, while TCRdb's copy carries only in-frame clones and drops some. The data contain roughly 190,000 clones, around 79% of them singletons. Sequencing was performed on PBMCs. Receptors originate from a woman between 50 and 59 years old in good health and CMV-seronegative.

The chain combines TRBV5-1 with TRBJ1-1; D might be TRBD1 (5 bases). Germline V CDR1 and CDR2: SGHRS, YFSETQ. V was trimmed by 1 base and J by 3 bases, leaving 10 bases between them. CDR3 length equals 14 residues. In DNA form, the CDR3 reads TGCGCCAGCAGCTTGCATGGGGCTTACACTGAAGCTTTCTTT. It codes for CASSLHGAYTEAFF.

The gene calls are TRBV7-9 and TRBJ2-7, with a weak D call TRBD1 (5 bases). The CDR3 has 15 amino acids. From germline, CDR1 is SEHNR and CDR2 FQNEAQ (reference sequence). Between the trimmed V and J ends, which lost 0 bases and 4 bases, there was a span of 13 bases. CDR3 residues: CASSLAQGINYEQYF. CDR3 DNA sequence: TGTGCCAGCAGCTTAGCGCAGGGAATTAATTACGAGCAGTACTTC.

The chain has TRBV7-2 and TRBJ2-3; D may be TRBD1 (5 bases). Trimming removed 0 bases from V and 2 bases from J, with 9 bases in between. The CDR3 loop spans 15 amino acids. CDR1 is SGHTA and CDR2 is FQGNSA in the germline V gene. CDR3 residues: CASSLAGLHTDTQYF. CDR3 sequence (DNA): TGTGCCAGCAGCTTAGCGGGGCTTCACACAGATACGCAGTATTTT.

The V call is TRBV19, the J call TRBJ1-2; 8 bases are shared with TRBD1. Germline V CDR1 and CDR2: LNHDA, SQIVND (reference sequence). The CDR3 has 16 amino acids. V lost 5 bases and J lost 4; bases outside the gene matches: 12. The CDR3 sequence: CASSSDRAPVSYGYTF. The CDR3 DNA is TGTGCCAGTAGTTCGGACAGGGCCCCGGTATCCTATGGCTACACCTTC.

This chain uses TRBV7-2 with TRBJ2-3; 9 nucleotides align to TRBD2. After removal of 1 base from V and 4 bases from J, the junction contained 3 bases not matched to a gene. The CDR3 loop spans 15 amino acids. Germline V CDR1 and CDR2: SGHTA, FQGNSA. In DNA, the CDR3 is TGTGCCAGCAGCTTAGTGGCGGGGGGGCCAGATACGCAGTATTTT. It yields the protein CASSLVAGGPDTQYF. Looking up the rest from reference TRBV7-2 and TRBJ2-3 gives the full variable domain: GAGVSQSPSNKVTEKGKDVELRCDPISGHTALYWYRQSLGQGLEFLIYFQGNSAPDKSGLPSDRFSAERTGGSVSTLTIQRTQQEDSAVYLCASSLVAGGPDTQYFGPGTRLTVL.

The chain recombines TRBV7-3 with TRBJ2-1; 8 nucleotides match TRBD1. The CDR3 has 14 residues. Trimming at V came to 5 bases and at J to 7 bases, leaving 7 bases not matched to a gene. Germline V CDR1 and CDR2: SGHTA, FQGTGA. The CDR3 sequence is CASSPTGVQNEQFF. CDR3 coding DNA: TGTGCCAGCAGCCCGACAGGGGTCCAGAATGAGCAGTTCTTC.

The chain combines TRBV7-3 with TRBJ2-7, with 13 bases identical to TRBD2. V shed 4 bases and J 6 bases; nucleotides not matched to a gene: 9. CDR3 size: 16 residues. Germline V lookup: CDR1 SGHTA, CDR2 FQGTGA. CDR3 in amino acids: CASSSGLAGALGEQYF. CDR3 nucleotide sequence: TGTGCCAGCAGCTCTGGACTAGCGGGAGCTTTAGGCGAGCAGTACTTC.

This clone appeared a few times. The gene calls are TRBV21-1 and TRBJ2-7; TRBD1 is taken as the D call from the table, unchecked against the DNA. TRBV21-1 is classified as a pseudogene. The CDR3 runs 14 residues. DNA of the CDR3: TGTGCCAGCAGTTCCGGGACAGTCCTGTGGGAGCAGTACTTC. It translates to CASSSGTVLWEQYF.

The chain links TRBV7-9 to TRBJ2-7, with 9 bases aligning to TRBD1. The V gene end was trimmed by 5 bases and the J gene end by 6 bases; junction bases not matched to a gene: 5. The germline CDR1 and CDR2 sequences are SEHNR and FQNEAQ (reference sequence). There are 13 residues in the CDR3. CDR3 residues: CASSPDRGSEQYF. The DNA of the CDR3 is TGTGCCAGCAGCCCAGACAGGGGGAGCGAGCAGTACTTC.

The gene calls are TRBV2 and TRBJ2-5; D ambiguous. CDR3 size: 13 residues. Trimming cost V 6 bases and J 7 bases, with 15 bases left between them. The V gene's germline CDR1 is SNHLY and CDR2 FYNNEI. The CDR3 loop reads CASSSRLAPTQYF. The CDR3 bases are TGTGCCAGCAGCTCCCGGTTAGCCCCGACCCAGTACTTC.

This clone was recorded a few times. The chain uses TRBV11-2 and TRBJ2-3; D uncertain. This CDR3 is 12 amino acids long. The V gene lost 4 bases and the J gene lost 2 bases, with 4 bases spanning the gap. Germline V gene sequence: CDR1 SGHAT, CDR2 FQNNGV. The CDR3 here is CASSWLTDTQYF. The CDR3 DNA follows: TGTGCCAGCAGCTGGCTCACAGATACGCAGTATTTT.

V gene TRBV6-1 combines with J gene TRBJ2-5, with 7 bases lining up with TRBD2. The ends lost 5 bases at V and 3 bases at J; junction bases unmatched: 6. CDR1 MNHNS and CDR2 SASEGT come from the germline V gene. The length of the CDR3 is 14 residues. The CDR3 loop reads CASSSLGGEETQYF. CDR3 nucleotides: TGTGCCAGCAGTTCATTGGGGGGGGAAGAGACCCAGTACTTC.

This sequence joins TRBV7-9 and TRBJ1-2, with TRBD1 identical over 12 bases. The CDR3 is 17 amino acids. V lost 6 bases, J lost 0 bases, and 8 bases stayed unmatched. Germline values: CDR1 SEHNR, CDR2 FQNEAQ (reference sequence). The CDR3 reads CASSSSGTGGSNYGYTF. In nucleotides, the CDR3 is TGTGCCAGCAGTTCATCCGGGACAGGGGGCTCTAACTATGGCTACACCTTC.

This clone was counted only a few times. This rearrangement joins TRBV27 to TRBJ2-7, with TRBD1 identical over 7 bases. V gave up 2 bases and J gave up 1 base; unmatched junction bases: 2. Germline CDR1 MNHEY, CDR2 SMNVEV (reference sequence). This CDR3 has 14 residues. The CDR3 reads CASSLQGESYEQYF. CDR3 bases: TGTGCCAGCAGTTTACAGGGGGAGTCCTACGAGCAGTACTTC.

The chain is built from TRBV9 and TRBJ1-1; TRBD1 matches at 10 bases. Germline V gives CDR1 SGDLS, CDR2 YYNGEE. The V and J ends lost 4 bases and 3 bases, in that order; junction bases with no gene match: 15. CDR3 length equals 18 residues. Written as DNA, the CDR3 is TGTGCCAGCAGCCCCAGGGACAGGGGCGCGAGATTGGACACTGAAGCTTTCTTT. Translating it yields CASSPRDRGARLDTEAFF.

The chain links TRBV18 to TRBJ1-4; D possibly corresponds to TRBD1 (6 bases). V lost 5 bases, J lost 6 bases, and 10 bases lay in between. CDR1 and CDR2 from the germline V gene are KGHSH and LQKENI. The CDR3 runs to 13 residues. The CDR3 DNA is TGTGCCAGCTCATTTGGACAGTATGAAAAACTGTTTTTT. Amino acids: CASSFGQYEKLFF.

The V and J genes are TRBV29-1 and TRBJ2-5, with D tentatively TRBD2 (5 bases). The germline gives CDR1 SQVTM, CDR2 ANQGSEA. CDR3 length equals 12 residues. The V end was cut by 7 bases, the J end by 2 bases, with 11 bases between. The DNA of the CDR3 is TGCAGCGCCGGCCGGGGACAAGAGACCCAGTACTTC. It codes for CSAGRGQETQYF.

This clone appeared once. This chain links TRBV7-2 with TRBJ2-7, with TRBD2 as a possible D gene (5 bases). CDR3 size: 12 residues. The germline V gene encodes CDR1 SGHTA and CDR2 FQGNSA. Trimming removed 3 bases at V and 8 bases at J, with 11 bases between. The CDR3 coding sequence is TGTGCCAGCAGCTTTGAGGGCAGTAAGCAGTACTTC. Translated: CASSFEGSKQYF.

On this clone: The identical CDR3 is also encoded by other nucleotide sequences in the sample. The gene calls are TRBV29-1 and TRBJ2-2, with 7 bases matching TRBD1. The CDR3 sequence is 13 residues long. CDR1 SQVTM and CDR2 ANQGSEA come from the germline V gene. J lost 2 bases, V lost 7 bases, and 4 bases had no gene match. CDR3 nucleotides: TGCAGCGCCCGACAGGGAAACACCGGGGAGCTGTTTTTT. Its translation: CSARQGNTGELFF.

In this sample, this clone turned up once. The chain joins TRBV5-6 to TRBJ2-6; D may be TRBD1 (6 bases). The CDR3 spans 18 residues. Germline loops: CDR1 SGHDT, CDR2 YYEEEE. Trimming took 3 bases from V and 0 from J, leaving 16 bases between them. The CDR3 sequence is CASSSGQLRLSGANVLTF. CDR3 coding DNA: TGTGCCAGCAGCTCAGGACAGCTTCGCCTCTCTGGGGCCAACGTCCTGACTTTC.